A single TCR beta chain is shown here with its context. The data were obtained in a study of blood T cell repertoires in COVID-19. The overall study: The United States, Italy and Spain supplied acute and convalescent COVID-19 samples. T cells, B-cell-depleted T cells, or PBMCs supplied cDNA or gDNA.

In the study's own analysis: Amplification of reference gene primers was used by the study to estimate nucleated cell counts. Here immunoSEQ multiplex PCR was the method, and the copy in TCRdb shows in-frame clones only, minus some. Clone size and V and J calls were adopted from that table, with D and trimming inferred from the DNA. The data show about 260,000 clones, about 80% seen once. Germline V gene sequence: CDR1 MNHNY, CDR2 SVGAGI (reference sequence). V was pared by 6 bases and J by 2 bases, with 12 bases of the junction left unmatched. This CDR3 has 17 residues. Sequencing was performed on peripheral blood. The chain has TRBV6-6 and TRBJ2-2, with TRBD1 matching over 7 bases. The clonotype originates from a human donor in a cohort sampled during active COVID-19. The CDR3 region has the DNA TGTGCCAGCAGCCGATGGGACAGCCAGCCAAACACCGGGGAGCTGTTTTTT. As protein: CASSRWDSQPNTGELFF.